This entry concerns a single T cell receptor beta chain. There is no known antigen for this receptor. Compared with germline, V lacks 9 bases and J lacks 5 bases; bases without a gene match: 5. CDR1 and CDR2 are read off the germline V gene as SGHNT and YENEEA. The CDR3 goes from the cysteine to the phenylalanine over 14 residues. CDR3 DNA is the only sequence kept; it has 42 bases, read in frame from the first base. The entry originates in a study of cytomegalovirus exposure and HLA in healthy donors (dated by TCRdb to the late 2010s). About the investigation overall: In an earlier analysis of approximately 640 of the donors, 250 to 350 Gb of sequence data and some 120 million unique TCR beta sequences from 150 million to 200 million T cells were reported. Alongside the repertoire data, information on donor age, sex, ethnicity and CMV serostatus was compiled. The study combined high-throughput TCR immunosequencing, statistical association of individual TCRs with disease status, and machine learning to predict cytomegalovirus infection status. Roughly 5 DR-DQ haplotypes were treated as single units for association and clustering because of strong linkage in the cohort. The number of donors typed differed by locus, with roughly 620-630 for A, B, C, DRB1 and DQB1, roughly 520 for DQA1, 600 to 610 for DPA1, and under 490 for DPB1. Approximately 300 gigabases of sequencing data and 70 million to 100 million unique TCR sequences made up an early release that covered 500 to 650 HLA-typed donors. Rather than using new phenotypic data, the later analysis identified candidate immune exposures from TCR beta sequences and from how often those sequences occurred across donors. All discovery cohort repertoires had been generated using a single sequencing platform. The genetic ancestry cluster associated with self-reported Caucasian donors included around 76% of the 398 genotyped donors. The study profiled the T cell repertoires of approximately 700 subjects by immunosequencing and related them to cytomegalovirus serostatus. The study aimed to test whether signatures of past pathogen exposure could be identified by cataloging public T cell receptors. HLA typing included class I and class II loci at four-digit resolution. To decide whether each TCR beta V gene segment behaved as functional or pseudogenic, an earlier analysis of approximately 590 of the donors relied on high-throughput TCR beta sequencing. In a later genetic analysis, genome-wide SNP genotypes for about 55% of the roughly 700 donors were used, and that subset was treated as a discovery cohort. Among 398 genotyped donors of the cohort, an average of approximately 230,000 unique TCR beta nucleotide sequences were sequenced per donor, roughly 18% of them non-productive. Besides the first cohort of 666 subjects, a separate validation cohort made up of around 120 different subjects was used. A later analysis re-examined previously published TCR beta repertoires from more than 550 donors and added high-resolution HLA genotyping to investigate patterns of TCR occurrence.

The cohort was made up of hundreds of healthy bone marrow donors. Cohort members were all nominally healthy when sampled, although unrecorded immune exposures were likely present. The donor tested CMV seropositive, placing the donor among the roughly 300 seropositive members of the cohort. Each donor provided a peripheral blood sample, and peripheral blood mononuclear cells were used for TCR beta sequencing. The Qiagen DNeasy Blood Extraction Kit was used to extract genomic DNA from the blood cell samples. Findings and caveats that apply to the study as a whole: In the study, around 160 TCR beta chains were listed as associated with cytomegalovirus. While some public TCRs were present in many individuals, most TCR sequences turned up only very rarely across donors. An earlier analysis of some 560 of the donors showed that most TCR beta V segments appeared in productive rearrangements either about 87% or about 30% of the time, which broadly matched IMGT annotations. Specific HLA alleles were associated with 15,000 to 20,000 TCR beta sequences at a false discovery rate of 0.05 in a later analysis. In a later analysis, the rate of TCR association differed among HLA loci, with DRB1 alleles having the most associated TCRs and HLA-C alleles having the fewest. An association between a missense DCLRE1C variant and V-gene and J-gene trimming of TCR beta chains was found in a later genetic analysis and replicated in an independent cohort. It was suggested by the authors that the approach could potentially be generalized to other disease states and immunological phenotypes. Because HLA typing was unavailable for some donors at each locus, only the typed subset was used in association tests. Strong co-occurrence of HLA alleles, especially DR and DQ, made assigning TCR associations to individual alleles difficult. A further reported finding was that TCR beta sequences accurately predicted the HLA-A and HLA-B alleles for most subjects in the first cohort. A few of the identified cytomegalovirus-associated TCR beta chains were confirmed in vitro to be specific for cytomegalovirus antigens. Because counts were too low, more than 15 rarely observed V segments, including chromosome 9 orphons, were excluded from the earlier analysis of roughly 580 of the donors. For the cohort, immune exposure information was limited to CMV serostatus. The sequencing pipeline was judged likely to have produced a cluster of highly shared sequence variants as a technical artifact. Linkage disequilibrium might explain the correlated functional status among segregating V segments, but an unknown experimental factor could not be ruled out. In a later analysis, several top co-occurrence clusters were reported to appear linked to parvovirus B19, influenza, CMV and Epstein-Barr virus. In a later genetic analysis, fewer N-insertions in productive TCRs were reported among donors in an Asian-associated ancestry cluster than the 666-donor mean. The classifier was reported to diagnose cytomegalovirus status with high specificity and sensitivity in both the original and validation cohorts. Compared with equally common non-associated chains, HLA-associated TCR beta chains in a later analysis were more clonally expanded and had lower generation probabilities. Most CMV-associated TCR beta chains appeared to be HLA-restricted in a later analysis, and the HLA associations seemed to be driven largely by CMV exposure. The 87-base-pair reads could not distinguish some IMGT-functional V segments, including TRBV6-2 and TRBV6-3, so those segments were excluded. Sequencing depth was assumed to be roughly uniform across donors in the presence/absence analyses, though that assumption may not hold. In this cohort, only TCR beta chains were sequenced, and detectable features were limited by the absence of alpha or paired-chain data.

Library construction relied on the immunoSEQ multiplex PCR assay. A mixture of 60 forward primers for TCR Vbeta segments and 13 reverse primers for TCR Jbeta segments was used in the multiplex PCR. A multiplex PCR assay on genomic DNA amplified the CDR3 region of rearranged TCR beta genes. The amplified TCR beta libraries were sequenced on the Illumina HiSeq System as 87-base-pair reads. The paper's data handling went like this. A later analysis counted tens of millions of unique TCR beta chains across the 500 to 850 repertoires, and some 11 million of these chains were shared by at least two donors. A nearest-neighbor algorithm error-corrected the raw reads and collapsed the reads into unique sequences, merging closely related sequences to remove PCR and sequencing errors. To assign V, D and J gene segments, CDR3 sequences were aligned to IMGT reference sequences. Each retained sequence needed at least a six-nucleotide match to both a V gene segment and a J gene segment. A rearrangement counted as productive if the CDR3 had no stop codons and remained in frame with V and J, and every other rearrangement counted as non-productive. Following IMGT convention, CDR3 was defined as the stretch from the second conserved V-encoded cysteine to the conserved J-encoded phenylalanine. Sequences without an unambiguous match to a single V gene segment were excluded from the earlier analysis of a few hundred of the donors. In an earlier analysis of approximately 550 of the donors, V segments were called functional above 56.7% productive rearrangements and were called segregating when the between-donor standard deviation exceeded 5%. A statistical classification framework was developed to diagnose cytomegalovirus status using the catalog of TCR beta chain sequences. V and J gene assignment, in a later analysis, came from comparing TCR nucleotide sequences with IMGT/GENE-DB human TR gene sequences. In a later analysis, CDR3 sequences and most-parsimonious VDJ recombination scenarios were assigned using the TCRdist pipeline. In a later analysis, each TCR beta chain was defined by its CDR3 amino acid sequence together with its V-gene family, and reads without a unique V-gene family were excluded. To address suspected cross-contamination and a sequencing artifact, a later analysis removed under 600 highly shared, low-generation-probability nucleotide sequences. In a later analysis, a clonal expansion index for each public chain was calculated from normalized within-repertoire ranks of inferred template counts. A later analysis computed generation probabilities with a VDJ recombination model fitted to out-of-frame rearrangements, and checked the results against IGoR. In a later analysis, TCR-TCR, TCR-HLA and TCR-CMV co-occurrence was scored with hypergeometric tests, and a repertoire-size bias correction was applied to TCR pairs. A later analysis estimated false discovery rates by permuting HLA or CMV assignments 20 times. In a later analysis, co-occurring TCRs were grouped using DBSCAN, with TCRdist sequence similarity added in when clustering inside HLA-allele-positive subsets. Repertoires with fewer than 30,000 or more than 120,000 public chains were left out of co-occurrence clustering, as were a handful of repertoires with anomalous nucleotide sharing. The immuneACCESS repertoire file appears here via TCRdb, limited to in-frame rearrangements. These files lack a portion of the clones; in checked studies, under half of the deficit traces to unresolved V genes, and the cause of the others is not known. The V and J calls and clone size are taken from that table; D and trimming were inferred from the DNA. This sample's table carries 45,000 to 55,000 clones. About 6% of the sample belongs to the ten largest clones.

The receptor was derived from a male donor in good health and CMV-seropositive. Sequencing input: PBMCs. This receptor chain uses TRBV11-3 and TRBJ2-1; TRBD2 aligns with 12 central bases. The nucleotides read TGTGCCAGTCGACTAGCGGGGGCCCACAATGAGCAGTTCTTC. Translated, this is CASRLAGAHNEQFF.